Described below is a single T cell receptor (beta chain) sequence and its context. Its antigen has not been determined. Base quality data are lacking; no much larger clone is found one base away. This entry comes from a study of OX40 agonist ivuxolimab in advanced cancers. A note on the overall study: The costimulatory receptor OX40 (CD134) was targeted by ivuxolimab, a fully human IgG2 agonistic monoclonal antibody. Of the roughly 54 dose-escalation patients, hepatocellular carcinoma was present in approximately 20, melanoma in around 15, renal cell carcinoma in 9 and head and neck cancer in 9. In the dose-escalation cohort, around four fifths of patients were male, and the mean age was roughly 56 years with a range of roughly 20 to 80. Partial responses occurred in three dose-escalation patients: two with cutaneous melanoma and one with hepatocellular carcinoma. Peripheral TCRbeta sequencing aimed to test whether ivuxolimab altered TCR sequence diversity and caused clonal T-cell expansion. The paper covers the monotherapy dose-escalation part of the phase I ivuxolimab trial, which included N of about 50 patients. Prior anti-PD-1, anti-PD-L1 or anti-CTLA-4 therapy was permitted, and checkpoint inhibitors had been received by about 37% of dose-escalation patients. Intravenous ivuxolimab was administered to patients every 2 weeks at six dose levels: 0.01, 0.1, 0.3, 1.5, 3 and 10 mg/kg. Broad study findings and their caveats: In the 0.1-3.0 mg/kg groups, partial responders were among the patients with the lowest normalized peripheral clonal expansion, particularly in CD8+ T cells. After ivuxolimab, CD8+ T cells had more expanded clones than CD4+ T cells on average. At doses of 0.1 to 3.0 mg/kg, clonal expansion of both CD4+ and CD8+ T cells in blood was seen between baseline and week 6. Low levels of normalized T-cell clonal expansion were also seen in some patients who did not respond. The antigen specificity of the peripheral T cells that underwent clonal expansion was not determined.

To sequence the TCRbeta CDR3 region, genomic DNA was isolated from the sorted cells. The immunoSEQ Assay was used for sequencing of TCRbeta CDR3 regions. TCRdb's version of the immuneACCESS table is confined to in-frame rearrangements and falls short of the full clone set. An unresolved V gene accounts for under half of the shortfall where checked; the remainder is of unknown origin. The sample table contains 45,000 to 65,000 clones; only one count was recorded for 87% of them. Of the sample, 1.8% is held by the ten largest clones. Including the terminal cysteine and phenylalanine, the CDR3 comprises 15 residues. The kept DNA is CDR3 alone, 45 bases in frame from the first base. CDR1 SGHTA and CDR2 FQGNSA were looked up in the germline V gene. A distance of 10 bases separates the germline ends of V and J, which lose 3 bases and 1 base respectively. The trial excluded patients who had a history of autoimmune disease or who were on systemic immunosuppression. Peripheral blood for TCR sequencing was collected from all dose cohorts at baseline, on cycle 4 day 1, and on cycle 7 day 1. Samples were obtained from an open-label, multicenter, first-in-human phase I dose-escalation trial of ivuxolimab. Adults with locally advanced or metastatic head and neck squamous cell, hepatocellular, melanoma or renal cell carcinoma were enrolled in the trial. Before TCR sequencing, CD4+ and CD8+ T cells were separately sorted from peripheral blood.

Recombination connected TRBV7-2 to TRBJ2-1, and TRBD1 may be the D gene, going by 5 matching bases. This clonotype originated in an adult with an advanced solid tumor such as melanoma, head and neck, liver or kidney cancer. This sample comprised CD4+ or CD8+ T cells sorted from blood, obtained in a trial of the OX40 agonist ivuxolimab. The CDR3 has the sequence CASSFSQGSYNEQFF. The DNA reads TGTGCCAGCAGCTTCTCTCAGGGATCCTACAATGAGCAGTTCTTC. Reference TRBV7-2 and TRBJ2-1 genes cover what lies past the CDR3, so the full variable domain is GAGVSQSPSNKVTEKGKDVELRCDPISGHTALYWYRQSLGQGLEFLIYFQGNSAPDKSGLPSDRFSAERTGGSVSTLTIQRTQQEDSAVYLCASSFSQGSYNEQFFGPGTRLTVL.